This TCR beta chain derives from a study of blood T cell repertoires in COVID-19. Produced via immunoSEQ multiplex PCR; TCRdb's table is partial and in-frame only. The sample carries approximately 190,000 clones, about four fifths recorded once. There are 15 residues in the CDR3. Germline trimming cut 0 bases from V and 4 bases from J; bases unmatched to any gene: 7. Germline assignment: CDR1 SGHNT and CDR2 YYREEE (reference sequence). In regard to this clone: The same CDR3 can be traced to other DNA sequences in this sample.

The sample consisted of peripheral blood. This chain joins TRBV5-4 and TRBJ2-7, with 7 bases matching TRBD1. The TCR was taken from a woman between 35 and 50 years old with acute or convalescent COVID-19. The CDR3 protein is CASSLGGGRGYEQYF. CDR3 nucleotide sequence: TGTGCCAGCAGCTTGGGAGGCGGCAGGGGGTACGAGCAGTACTTC. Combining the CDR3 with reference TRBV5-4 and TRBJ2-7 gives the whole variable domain ETGVTQSPTHLIKTRGQQVTLRCSSQSGHNTVSWYQQALGQGPQFIFQYYREEENGRGNFPPRFSGLQFPNYSSELNVNALELDDSALYLCASSLGGGRGYEQYFGPGTRLTVT.